This T cell receptor beta chain was captured by sequencing in a study of T cell responses to AZD1222 COVID-19 vaccine. This clone showed up just once. Trimming removed 0 bases at V and 7 bases at J, with 15 bases between. In germline, CDR1 is LNHNV, CDR2 YYDKDF (reference sequence). This CDR3 has 15 amino acids. Sequencing used immunoSEQ multiplex PCR; TCRdb keeps in-frame clones, though not all of them. The sample holds about 200,000 clones, roughly 92% seen once. V and J are TRBV15 and TRBJ1-2, with D perhaps TRBD1 (6 bases). The sample here was peripheral blood, taken 28 days after the second AZD1222 dose. The source of this sequence is an adult who received the AZD1222 COVID-19 vaccine. CDR3 in DNA: TGTGCCACCAGCAGAGATCGGGGGGGGCAATCTGGCTACACCTTC. It yields the protein CATSRDRGGQSGYTF.